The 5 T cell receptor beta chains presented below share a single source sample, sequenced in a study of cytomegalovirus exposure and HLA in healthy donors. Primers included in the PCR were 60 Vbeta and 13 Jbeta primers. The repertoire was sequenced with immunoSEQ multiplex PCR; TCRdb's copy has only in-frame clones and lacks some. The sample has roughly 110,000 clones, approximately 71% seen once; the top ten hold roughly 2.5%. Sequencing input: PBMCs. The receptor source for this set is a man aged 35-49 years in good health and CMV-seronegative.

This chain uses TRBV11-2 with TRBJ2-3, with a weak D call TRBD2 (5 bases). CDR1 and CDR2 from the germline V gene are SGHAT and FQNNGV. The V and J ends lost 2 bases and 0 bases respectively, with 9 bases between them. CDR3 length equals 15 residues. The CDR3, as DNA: TGTGCCAGCAGCTTAATGGGCGGGAGCACAGATACGCAGTATTTT. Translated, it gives CASSLMGGSTDTQYF. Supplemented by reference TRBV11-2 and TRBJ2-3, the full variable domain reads EAGVAQSPRYKIIEKRQSVAFWCNPISGHATLYWYQQILGQGPKLLIQFQNNGVVDDSQLPKDRFSAERLKGVDSTLKIQPAKLEDSAVYLCASSLMGGSTDTQYFGPGTRLTVL.

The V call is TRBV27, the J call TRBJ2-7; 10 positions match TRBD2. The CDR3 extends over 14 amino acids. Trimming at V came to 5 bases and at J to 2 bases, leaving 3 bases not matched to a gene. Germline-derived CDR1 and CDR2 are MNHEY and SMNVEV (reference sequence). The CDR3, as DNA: TGTGCCAGCAGTCTAGCGGGGGCCGCCTACGAGCAGTACTTC. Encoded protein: CASSLAGAAYEQYF.

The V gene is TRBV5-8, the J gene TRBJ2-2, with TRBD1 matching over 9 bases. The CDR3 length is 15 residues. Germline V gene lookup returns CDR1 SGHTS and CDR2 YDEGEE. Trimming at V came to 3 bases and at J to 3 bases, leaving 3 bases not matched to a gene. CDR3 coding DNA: TGTGCCAGCAGCTCGGGACAGGGTTACACCGGGGAGCTGTTTTTT. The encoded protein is CASSSGQGYTGELFF.

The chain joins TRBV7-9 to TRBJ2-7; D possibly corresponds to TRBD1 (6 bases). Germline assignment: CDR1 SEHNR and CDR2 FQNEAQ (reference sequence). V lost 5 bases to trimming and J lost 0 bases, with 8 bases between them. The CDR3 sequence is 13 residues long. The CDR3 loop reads CASSPDSSYEQYF. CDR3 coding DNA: TGTGCCAGCAGCCCGGACAGCTCCTACGAGCAGTACTTC.

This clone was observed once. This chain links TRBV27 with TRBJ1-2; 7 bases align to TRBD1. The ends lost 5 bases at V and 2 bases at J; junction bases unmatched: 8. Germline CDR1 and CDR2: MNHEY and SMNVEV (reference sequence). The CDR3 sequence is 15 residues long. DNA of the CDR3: TGTGCCAGCAGTGGATGGACAGGATTGAACTATGGCTACACCTTC. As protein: CASSGWTGLNYGYTF.